These 2 T cell receptor beta chains were all obtained from the same sample, sequenced in a study of T cell responses to AZD1222 COVID-19 vaccine (dated by TCRdb to about 2021). Libraries were constructed by the immunoSEQ multiplex PCR assay. This is the immuneACCESS table as TCRdb keeps it, with only in-frame sequences that have V and J called. A part of the clones is gone; compared with another copy, unresolved V genes explain less than half, and the rest is unexplained. The sample table shows about 120,000 clones, and around 89% are seen once. The ten largest clonotypes hold over 3% of the sample. The time point tag for this specimen amounts to: baseline before first vaccination. This material consisted of peripheral blood, taken on day 0 of AZD1222 vaccination. The receptors come from an adult in good health.

This clone was seen only once. V and J are TRBV3-1 (or the pseudogene TRBV3-2) and TRBJ1-3; D remains ambiguous. Looked up from germline, CDR1 is LGHDT and CDR2 is YNNKEL (reference sequence). The CDR3 extends over 12 amino acids. Trimming removed 4 bases at V and 4 bases at J, with 5 bases between. As DNA, the CDR3 is TGTGCCAGCAGCCTTATGGGAAACACCATATATTTT. Translating it yields CASSLMGNTIYF.

The genes are TRBV3-1 (or the pseudogene TRBV3-2) and TRBJ1-3; D gene uncertain. CDR3 length: 11 residues. CDR1 is LGHDT and CDR2 is YNNKEL in the germline V gene (reference sequence). The V and J ends lost 8 bases and 7 bases respectively, with 9 bases between them. The CDR3, as DNA: TGTGCCAGCCGTCGGGAGAACACCATATATTTT. Protein: CASRRENTIYF.